The T cell receptor (beta chain) under discussion was sequenced for a study of blood T cell repertoires in COVID-19. Background on the study: PBMCs, B-cell-depleted T cells, or T cells provided the cDNA or gDNA that made up the material.

Clones were sequenced by immunoSEQ multiplex PCR, and TCRdb holds only the in-frame ones, with some missing. Altogether tens of thousands of clones are present, roughly 68% being singletons, with the ten largest covering 61%. V was clipped by 6 bases and J by 6 bases, with 11 bases between them. CDR1 is LNHDA and CDR2 is SQIVND in the germline V gene (reference sequence). The CDR3 runs to 13 residues. Sequenced sample: peripheral blood. This clonotype originated in an older man with acute or convalescent COVID-19. J is TRBJ2-2 and V is TRBV19, with D maybe TRBD2 (5 bases). For the CDR3, the DNA is TGTGCCAGTAGCGTACTAGGCGCCGGGGAGCTGTTTTTT. Translated, it gives CASSVLGAGELFF.